Each of the 10 T cell receptor beta chains below was sequenced from the same sample in a study of T cell responses to AZD1222 COVID-19 vaccine. The assay was immunoSEQ multiplex PCR, and TCRdb's table has in-frame clones only and misses some. The sample lists 65,000 to 75,000 clones; roughly 82% were seen once. The starting material was peripheral blood, obtained on day 0 of AZD1222 vaccination. Receptors were obtained from an adult in good health.

This chain links TRBV29-1 with TRBJ1-5; 9 positions agree with TRBD1. Unmatched junction bases numbered 12, after V lost 6 bases and J lost 3 bases. The CDR3 length is 16 residues. Germline values: CDR1 SQVTM, CDR2 ANQGSEA. This CDR3 is CSVRRDREVDNQPQHF. The CDR3, as DNA: TGCAGCGTAAGAAGGGACAGGGAGGTAGACAATCAGCCCCAGCATTTT.

As concerns this clone: This same CDR3 is encoded by further DNA sequences in the sample. J is TRBJ1-5 and V is TRBV28; D not resolved. Trimming shortened V by 6 bases and J by 7 bases, and 10 bases separated the two germline ends. CDR1 and CDR2 from the germline V gene are MDHEN and SYDVKM. CDR3 size: 12 residues. CDR3 sequence: CASSPTRQPQHF. The CDR3 DNA reads TGTGCCAGCAGCCCAACGCGGCAGCCCCAGCATTTT.

A single count supports this clone. The chain is built from TRBV5-1 and TRBJ2-7, with 10 bases matching TRBD2. Trimming at V came to 1 base and at J to 6 bases, leaving 10 bases not matched to a gene. The CDR3 sequence is 16 residues long. Germline V gene data show CDR1 as SGHRS and CDR2 as YFSETQ. CDR3 residues: CASSLLPSGGALEQYF. The CDR3 DNA sequence: TGCGCCAGCAGCTTGCTTCCCAGCGGGGGGGCTCTCGAGCAGTACTTC.

The chain employs TRBV4-3 and TRBJ1-1; 8 bases are a match to TRBD1. Trimming removed 3 bases from V and 1 base from J; junction bases left unmatched: 4. CDR3 length equals 15 residues. Germline loops: CDR1 LGHNA, CDR2 YSLEER. The CDR3 sequence is CASSQQGAGNTEAFF. The CDR3 nucleotides are TGCGCCAGCAGCCAGCAGGGGGCCGGGAACACTGAAGCTTTCTTT.

The genes are TRBV7-9 and TRBJ2-7; 7 bases fit TRBD1. CDR1 and CDR2 (germline): SEHNR, FQNEAQ (reference sequence). The CDR3 runs 12 residues. V lost 4 bases to trimming and J lost 12 bases; unmatched junction nucleotides: 9. In DNA, the CDR3 is TGTGCCAGCAGCTCGAACCGAGACAGGGTGTACTTC. Amino acids: CASSSNRDRVYF.

This clone was picked up a small number of times. V and J are TRBV7-2 and TRBJ1-6, with D uncertain. Germline loops: CDR1 SGHTA, CDR2 FQGNSA. V lost 5 bases, J lost 4 bases, and 9 bases lay in between. The CDR3 runs 14 residues. The CDR3 spells CASSIDGYNSPLHF. DNA for the CDR3: TGTGCCAGCAGCATTGACGGTTATAATTCACCCCTCCACTTT.

The chain combines TRBV3-1 (or the pseudogene TRBV3-2) with TRBJ2-2, with D perhaps matching TRBD2 (6 bases). The CDR3 length is 15 residues. Between the trimmed V and J ends, which lost 1 base and 6 bases, there was a span of 12 bases. The germline V gene encodes CDR1 LGHDT and CDR2 YNNKEL (reference sequence). Here the CDR3 reads CASSQAAGFSGELFF. In nucleotides, the CDR3 is TGTGCCAGCAGCCAAGCGGCGGGGTTCTCCGGGGAGCTGTTTTTT.

The V gene is TRBV7-3, the J gene TRBJ2-3; D is perhaps TRBD2 (6 bases). CDR3 length: 15 amino acids. V was shortened by 2 bases and J by 0 bases, with 9 bases between the two germline ends. CDR1 and CDR2 from the germline V gene are SGHTA and FQGTGA. CDR3 loop: CASSLLGLSTDTQYF. CDR3 in DNA: TGTGCCAGCAGCTTACTGGGACTGAGCACAGATACGCAGTATTTT. The full variable domain, completed using reference TRBV7-3 and TRBJ2-3, is GAGVSQTPSNKVTEKGKYVELRCDPISGHTALYWYRQSLGQGPEFLIYFQGTGAADDSGLPNDRFFAVRPEGSVSTLKIQRTERGDSAVYLCASSLLGLSTDTQYFGPGTRLTVL.

The chain uses TRBV11-2 and TRBJ1-1; no firm D call. This CDR3 is built from 15 residues. Germline CDR1 SGHAT, CDR2 FQNNGV. Trimming removed 3 bases at V and 3 bases at J, with 14 bases between. The CDR3 sequence: CASSFLGGLHTEAFF. Here the CDR3 DNA reads TGTGCCAGCAGCTTCTTGGGCGGCCTTCACACTGAAGCTTTCTTT.

The chain couples TRBV27 to TRBJ2-7; 11 bases agree with TRBD2. CDR1 and CDR2 (germline): MNHEY, SMNVEV (reference sequence). V shed 6 bases, J shed 4 bases, and the junction held 8 bases outside the gene matches. The CDR3 runs to 15 residues. The CDR3 sequence: CASRPSTSGAYEQYF. CDR3 coding DNA: TGTGCCAGCAGACCATCGACTAGCGGGGCTTACGAGCAGTACTTC.